This TCR beta chain was found in a study of response to subunit inactivated influenza vaccine. Findings and limits, study-wide: It was suggested by the authors that few new T cells are recruited by each seasonal influenza vaccination.

The CDR3 totals 13 residues. V was clipped by 9 bases and J by 7 bases, with 16 bases between them. MiXCR, run by TCRdb on the RT-PCR reads, gives a single entry per CDR3 protein. The data hold about 780,000 distinct CDR3 sequences, with around 18% observed a single time. This clonotype has a count of ten or more. Its target is unknown. The TCR sequence derives from a man aged 50-60 years who received an inactivated influenza vaccine. Material: PBMCs from blood, obtained about 5 days after vaccination. The chain links TRBV12-3 or TRBV12-4 to TRBJ2-1; D possibly matches TRBD1 or TRBD2 (5 bases each). CDR3 DNA: TGTGCCAGGTTGGGGGTAGACGCTAATGAGCAGTTCTTC. This encodes CARLGVDANEQFF.